The following is a TCR beta chain sequence with its context. No antigen is known for it. This sample was taken from a study of T cell responses to AZD1222 COVID-19 vaccine. Sequenced by immunoSEQ multiplex PCR; TCRdb stores in-frame clones only, minus some. The sample has more than 110,000 clones, 70% to 90% seen once; the top ten hold over 3.5%. Trimming left V 2 bases short and J 1 base short, with 14 bases between. CDR3 length equals 16 residues. Per the germline V gene, CDR1 is SGHTA and CDR2 is FQGNSA. Whole-study findings and limits: Spike-specific TCR breadth and depth rose after two AZD1222 doses.

This TCR derives from an adult in good health. The V and J genes are TRBV7-2 and TRBJ1-1; no definite D call. The material sequenced was peripheral blood, taken on day 0 of AZD1222 vaccination. CDR3 loop: CASSLTPGMWNTEAFF. For the CDR3, the DNA is TGTGCCAGCAGCTTAACCCCCGGGATGTGGAACACTGAAGCTTTCTTT.